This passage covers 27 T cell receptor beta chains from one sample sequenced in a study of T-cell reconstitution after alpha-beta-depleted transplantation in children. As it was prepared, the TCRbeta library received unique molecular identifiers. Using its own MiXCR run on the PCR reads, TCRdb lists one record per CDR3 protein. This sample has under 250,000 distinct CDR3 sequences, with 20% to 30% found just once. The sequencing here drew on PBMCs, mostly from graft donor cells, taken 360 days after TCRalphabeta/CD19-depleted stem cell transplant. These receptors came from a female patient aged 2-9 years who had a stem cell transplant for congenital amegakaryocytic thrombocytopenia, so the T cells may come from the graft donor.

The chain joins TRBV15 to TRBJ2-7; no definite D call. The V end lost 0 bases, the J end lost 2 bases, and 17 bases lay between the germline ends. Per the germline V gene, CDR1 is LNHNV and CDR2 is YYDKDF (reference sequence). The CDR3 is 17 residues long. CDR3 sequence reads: CATSRDFTVSRAYEQYF. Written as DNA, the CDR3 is TGTGCCACCAGCAGAGATTTTACAGTAAGCCGGGCCTACGAGCAGTACTTC.

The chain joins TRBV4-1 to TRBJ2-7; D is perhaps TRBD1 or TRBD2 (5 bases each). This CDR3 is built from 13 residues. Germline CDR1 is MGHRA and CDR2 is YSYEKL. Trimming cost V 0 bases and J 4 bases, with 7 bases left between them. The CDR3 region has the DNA TGCGCCAGCAGCCAAGATTGGGGGTACGAGCAGTACTTC. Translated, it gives CASSQDWGYEQYF.

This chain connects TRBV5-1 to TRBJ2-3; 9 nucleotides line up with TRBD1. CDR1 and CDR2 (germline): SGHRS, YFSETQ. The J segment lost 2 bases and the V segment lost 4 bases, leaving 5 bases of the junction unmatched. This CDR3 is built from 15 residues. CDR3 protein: CASSTGQGNTDTQYF. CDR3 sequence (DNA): TGCGCCAGCAGCACGGGACAGGGAAACACAGATACGCAGTATTTT.

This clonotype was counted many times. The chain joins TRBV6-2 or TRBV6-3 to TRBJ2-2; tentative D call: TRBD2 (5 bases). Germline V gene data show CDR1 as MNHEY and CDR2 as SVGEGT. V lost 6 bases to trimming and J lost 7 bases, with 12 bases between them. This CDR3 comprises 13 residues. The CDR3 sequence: CASSPRGGGELFF. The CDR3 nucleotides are TGTGCCAGCAGCCCAAGAGGAGGCGGGGAGCTGTTTTTT.

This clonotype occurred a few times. CDR3 sequence: CASSYSSRGLAKNIQYF. CDR3 bases: TGTGCCAGCAGTTACTCGAGTAGAGGGCTAGCCAAAAACATTCAGTACTTC. The chain combines TRBV6-5 with TRBJ2-4; a possible D gene is TRBD2 (5 bases). The V gene's germline CDR1 is MNHEY and CDR2 SVGAGI. CDR3 length: 17 amino acids. The V and J ends lost 0 bases and 0 bases respectively, with 12 bases between them.

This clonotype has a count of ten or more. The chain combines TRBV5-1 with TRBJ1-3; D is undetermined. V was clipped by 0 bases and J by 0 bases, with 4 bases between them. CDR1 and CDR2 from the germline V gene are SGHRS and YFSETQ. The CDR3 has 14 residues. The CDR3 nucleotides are TGCGCCAGCAGCTTGGGGAGCTCTGGAAACACCATATATTTT. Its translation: CASSLGSSGNTIYF.

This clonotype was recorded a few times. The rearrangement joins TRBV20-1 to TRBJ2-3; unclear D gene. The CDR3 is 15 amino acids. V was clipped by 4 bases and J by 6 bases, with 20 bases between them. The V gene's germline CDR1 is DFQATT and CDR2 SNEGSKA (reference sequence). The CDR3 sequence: CSAISPDPVGDTQYF. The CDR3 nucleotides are TGCAGTGCTATCAGTCCGGATCCCGTGGGGGATACGCAGTATTTT.

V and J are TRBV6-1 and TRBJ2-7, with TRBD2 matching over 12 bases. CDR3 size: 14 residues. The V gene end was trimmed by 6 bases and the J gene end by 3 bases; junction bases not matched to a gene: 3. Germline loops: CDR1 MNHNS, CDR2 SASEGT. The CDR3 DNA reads TGTGCCAGCAGAGGACTAGCGGGGCGCTACGAGCAGTACTTC. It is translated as CASRGLAGRYEQYF.

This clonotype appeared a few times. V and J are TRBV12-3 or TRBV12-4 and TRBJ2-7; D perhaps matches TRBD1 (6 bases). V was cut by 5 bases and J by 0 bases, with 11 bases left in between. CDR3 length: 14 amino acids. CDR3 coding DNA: TGTGCCAGCAGTGGGGACACTAACTCCTACGAGCAGTACTTC. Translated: CASSGDTNSYEQYF.

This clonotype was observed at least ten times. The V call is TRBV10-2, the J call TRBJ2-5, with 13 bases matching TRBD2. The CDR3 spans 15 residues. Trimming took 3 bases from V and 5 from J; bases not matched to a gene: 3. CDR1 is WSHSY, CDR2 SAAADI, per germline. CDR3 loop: CASSETSGGAETQYF. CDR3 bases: TGCGCCAGCAGTGAAACTAGCGGGGGGGCGGAGACCCAGTACTTC.

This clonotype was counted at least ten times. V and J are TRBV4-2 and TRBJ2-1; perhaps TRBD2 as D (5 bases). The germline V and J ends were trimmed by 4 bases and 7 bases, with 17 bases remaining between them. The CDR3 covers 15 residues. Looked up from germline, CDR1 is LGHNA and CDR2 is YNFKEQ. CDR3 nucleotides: TGTGCCAGCAGCCTCGATAGCGCATACGGAAATGAGCAGTTCTTC. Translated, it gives CASSLDSAYGNEQFF.

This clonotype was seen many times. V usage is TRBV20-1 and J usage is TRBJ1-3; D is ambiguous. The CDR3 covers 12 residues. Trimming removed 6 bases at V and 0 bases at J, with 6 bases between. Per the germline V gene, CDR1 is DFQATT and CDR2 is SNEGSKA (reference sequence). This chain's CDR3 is CSAQTSGNTIYF. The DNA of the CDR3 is TGCAGTGCACAGACCTCTGGAAACACCATATATTTT.

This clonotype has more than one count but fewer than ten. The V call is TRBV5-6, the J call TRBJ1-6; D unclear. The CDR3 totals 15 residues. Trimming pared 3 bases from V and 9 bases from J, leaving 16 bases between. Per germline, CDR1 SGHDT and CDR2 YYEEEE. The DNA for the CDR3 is TGTGCCAGCAGCTCCCGGGCCACTCCTCTTTCACCCCTCCACTTT. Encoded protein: CASSSRATPLSPLHF.

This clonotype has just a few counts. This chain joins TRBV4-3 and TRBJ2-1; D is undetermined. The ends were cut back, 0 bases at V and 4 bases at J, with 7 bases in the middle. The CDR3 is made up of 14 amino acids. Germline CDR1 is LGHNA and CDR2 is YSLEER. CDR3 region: CASSQDGPYNEQFF. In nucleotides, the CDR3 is TGCGCCAGCAGCCAAGATGGCCCTTACAATGAGCAGTTCTTC.

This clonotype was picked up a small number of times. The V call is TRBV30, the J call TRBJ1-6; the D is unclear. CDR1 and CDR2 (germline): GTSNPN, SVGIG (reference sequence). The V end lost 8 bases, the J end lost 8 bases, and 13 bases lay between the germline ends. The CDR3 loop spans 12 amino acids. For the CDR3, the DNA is TGTGCCGTGGCGCGGCCCCATTCACCCCTCCACTTT. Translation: CAVARPHSPLHF.

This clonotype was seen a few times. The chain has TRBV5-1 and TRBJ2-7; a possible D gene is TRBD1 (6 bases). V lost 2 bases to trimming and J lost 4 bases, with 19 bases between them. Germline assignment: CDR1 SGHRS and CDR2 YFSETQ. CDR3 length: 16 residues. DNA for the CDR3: TGCGCCAGCAGCTTAGACCCTGACAGGAGTCAGTACGAGCAGTACTTC. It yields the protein CASSLDPDRSQYEQYF.

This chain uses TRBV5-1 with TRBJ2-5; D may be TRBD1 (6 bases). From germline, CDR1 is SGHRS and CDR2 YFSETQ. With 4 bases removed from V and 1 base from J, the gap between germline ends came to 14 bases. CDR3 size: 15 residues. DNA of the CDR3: TGCGCCAGCAGCCACCAGGGACATCGCCAAGAGACCCAGTACTTC. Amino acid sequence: CASSHQGHRQETQYF.

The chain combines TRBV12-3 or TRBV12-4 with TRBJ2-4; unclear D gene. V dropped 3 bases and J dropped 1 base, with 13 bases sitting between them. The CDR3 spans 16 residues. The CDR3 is CASSFGRVEAKNIQYF. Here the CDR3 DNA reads TGTGCCAGCAGTTTTGGTAGGGTCGAGGCCAAAAACATTCAGTACTTC.

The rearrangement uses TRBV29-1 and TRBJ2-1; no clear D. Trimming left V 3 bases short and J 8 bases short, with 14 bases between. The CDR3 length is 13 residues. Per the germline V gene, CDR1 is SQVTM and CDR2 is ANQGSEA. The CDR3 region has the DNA TGCAGCGTTGACCCCATATCAGGCGATGAGCAGTTCTTC. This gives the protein CSVDPISGDEQFF.

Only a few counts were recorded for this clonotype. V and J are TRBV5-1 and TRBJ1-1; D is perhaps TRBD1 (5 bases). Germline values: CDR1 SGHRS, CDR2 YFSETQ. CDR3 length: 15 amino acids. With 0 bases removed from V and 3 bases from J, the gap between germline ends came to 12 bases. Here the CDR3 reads CASSLGMQGYTEAFF. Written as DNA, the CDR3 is TGCGCCAGCAGCTTGGGTATGCAGGGCTACACTGAAGCTTTCTTT. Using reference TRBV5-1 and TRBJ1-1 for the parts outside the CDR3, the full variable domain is KAGVTQTPRYLIKTRGQQVTLSCSPISGHRSVSWYQQTPGQGLQFLFEYFSETQRNKGNFPGRFSGRQFSNSRSEMNVSTLELGDSALYLCASSLGMQGYTEAFFGQGTRLTVV.

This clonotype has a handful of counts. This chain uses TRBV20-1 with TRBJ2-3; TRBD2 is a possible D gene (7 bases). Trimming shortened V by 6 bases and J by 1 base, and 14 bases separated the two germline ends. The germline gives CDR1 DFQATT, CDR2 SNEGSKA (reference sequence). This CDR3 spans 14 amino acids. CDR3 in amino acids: CSAPRGGGTDTQYF. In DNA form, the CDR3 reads TGCAGTGCCCCGAGGGGGGGCGGCACAGATACGCAGTATTTT.

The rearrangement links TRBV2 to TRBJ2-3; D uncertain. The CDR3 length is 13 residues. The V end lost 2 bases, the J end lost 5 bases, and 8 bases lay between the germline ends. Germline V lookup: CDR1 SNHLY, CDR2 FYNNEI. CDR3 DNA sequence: TGTGCCAGCAGTGAACGAGTCGGAGATACGCAGTATTTT. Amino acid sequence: CASSERVGDTQYF.

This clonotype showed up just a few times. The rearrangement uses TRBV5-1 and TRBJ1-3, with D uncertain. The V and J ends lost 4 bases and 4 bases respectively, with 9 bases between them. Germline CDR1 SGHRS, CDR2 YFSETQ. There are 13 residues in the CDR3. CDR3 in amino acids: CASSEDDGNTIYF. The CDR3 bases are TGCGCCAGCAGCGAGGACGACGGAAACACCATATATTTT.

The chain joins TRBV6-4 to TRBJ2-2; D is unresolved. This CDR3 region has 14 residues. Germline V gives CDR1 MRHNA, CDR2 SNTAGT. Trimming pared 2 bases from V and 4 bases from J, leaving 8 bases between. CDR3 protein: CASSDEVGTGELFF. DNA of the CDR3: TGTGCCAGCAGTGACGAAGTTGGCACCGGGGAGCTGTTTTTT.

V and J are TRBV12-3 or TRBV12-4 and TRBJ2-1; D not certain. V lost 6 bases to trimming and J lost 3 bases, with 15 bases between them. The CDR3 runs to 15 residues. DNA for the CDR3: TGTGCCAGCAGGGAACGACGCACCGTCTACAATGAGCAGTTCTTC. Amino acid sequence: CASRERRTVYNEQFF.

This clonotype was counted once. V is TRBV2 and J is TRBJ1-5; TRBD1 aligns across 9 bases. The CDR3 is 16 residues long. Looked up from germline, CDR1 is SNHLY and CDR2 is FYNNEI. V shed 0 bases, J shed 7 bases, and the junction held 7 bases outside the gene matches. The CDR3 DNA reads TGTGCCAGCAGTGAAGCGCTTCAGGGGACAGGGCAGCCCCAGCATTTT. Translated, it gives CASSEALQGTGQPQHF.

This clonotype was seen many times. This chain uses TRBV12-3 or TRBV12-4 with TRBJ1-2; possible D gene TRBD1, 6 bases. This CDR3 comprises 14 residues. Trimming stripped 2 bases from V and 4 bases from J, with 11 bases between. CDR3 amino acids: CASSLYRASYGYTF. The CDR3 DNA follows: TGTGCCAGCAGTTTATACAGGGCCAGCTATGGCTACACCTTC.